This is a list of T cell receptor beta chains from one sample in a study of molecular identifiers for immune sequencing clone quantification. TCRdb re-analysed the PCR reads in MiXCR, keeping a single row per CDR3 protein. The sample shows some 650,000 distinct CDR3 sequences, 15% to 20% of them seen only once. Material: naive CD8+ T cells from blood, with Jurkat cell RNA spiked in. Receptors were obtained from a human donor in good health. Some libraries in this study had Jurkat cell RNA spiked in. Each CDR3 is given with its conserved first and last residue.

V gene: TRBV13
J gene: TRBJ2-7
CDR3 protein: CASSTQGGYEQYF

V gene: TRBV10-3
J gene: TRBJ2-5
CDR3 protein: CAISTDNQETQYF

V gene: TRBV7-9
J gene: TRBJ1-5
CDR3 protein: CASSPDGSNQPQHF

V gene: TRBV28
J gene: TRBJ2-3
CDR3 protein: CASSSNWGTADTQYF

V gene: TRBV19
J gene: TRBJ2-4
CDR3 protein: CASRQTTPKNIQYF

V gene: TRBV29-1
J gene: TRBJ2-1
CDR3 protein: CSVEDGNEHFF

V gene: TRBV19
J gene: TRBJ2-2
CDR3 protein: CASSIGTGLSGELSF

V gene: TRBV11-2
J gene: TRBJ2-1
CDR3 protein: CASSLTGNEQFF

V gene: TRBV20-1
J gene: TRBJ1-1
CDR3 protein: CSARDQDSGNTEAFF

V gene: TRBV28
J gene: TRBJ2-7
CDR3 protein: CASSLGAGEGREQYF

V gene: TRBV20-1
J gene: TRBJ1-1
CDR3 protein: CSARSIDRAVNTEAFF

V gene: TRBV5-1
J gene: TRBJ1-1
CDR3 protein: CASSFGQGEAFF

V gene: TRBV6-5
J gene: TRBJ1-2
CDR3 protein: CASSYLQGVYGYTF

V gene: TRBV7-6
J gene: TRBJ2-7
CDR3 protein: CASSPAWGTPSYEQYF

V gene: TRBV11-2
J gene: TRBJ2-1
CDR3 protein: CASSPTGTPSNEQFF

V gene: TRBV27
J gene: TRBJ2-2
CDR3 protein: CASSLAGTGGELFF

V gene: TRBV6-5
J gene: TRBJ2-7
CDR3 protein: CASSPSPYEQYF

V gene: TRBV27
J gene: TRBJ2-7
CDR3 protein: CANSPRTSYEQYF

V gene: TRBV4-3
J gene: TRBJ2-7
CDR3 protein: CASSQEGQSSYEQYF

V gene: TRBV11-1
J gene: TRBJ2-7
CDR3 protein: CASLGQGLDEQYF

V gene: TRBV7-6
J gene: TRBJ2-3
CDR3 protein: CASSFRQGFTDTQYF

V gene: TRBV7-8
J gene: TRBJ1-5
CDR3 protein: CASSGVYGAQPQHF

V gene: TRBV7-9
J gene: TRBJ2-7
CDR3 protein: CASSLGGILYEQYF

V gene: TRBV5-4
J gene: TRBJ1-2
CDR3 protein: CASSWTGADGYTF

V gene: TRBV4-3
J gene: TRBJ2-1
CDR3 protein: CASSQDGSGGGNEQFF

V gene: TRBV13
J gene: TRBJ2-7
CDR3 protein: CASSLGAAGEFYERYF

V gene: TRBV12-3/TRBV12-4
J gene: TRBJ1-1
CDR3 protein: CASSPERTGLEAFF